This TCR beta chain was observed in a study of T cell responses to AZD1222 COVID-19 vaccine. Deletions cut 0 bases from V and 3 bases from J, with 14 bases between. The CDR3 is 15 amino acids. The germline CDR1 and CDR2 sequences are SQVTM and ANQGSEA. Profiled with immunoSEQ multiplex PCR; TCRdb holds only in-frame clones, not every one. Of approximately 160,000 clones listed, 90% are singletons. The sequences come from peripheral blood, collected on day 0 of AZD1222 vaccination. The sequence derives from an adult in good health. This chain joins TRBV29-1 and TRBJ1-2, with D maybe TRBD1 (5 bases). CDR3 in amino acids: CSVEDRGGTDYGYTF. Written as DNA, the CDR3 is TGCAGCGTTGAAGATCGCGGGGGGACGGACTATGGCTACACCTTC.